The rows below give T cell receptor beta chains drawn from one sample of a study of T cells in localized non-small cell lung cancer. Sequencing was performed with immunoSEQ multiplex PCR; in TCRdb, only in-frame clones are kept and a portion is missing. The sample has 7,500 to 9,000 clones, more than 70% seen once. Sample: peripheral blood, taken before any cancer treatment. The origin of the receptors is a male donor older than 55 with stage III lung adenocarcinoma. Both conserved end residues are part of each CDR3. The D gene is left open where the match is weak. Where a row states a size, it is once, few, many or the class of an expanded clone; other rows omit it.

clone_size	d_call	v_call	j_call	cdr3_aa	cdr3_nt
NA	NA	TRBV18	TRBJ1-5	CASSRLSAGVQPQHF	TGTGCCAGCTCACGGCTGTCGGCAGGGGTTCAGCCCCAGCATTTT
NA	NA	TRBV6-7	TRBJ1-5	CASSPLINQPQHF	TGTGCCAGCAGTCCTCTCATCAATCAGCCCCAGCATTTT
NA	TRBD2	TRBV7-6	TRBJ2-1	CASSLERGGIIYNEQFF	TGTGCCAGCAGTCTCGAACGGGGGGGGATTATCTACAATGAGCAGTTCTTC
NA	NA	TRBV7-9	TRBJ1-2	CASLRTTDYGYTF	TGTGCCAGCTTACGAACAACCGATTATGGCTACACCTTC
NA	NA	TRBV7-8	TRBJ1-1	CASSLRIQMNTEAFF	TGTGCCAGCAGCTTAAGAATACAGATGAACACTGAAGCTTTCTTT
few	TRBD1	TRBV6-1	TRBJ2-5	CASSLRGGSAETQYF	TGTGCCAGCAGTCTTCGAGGGGGCTCGGCGGAGACCCAGTACTTC
NA	NA	TRBV29-1	TRBJ2-7	CSARTIYEQYF	TGCAGCGCCCGGACAATATACGAGCAGTACTTC
NA	NA	TRBV28	TRBJ2-5	CASSLGRGARQETQYF	TGTGCCAGCAGTTTAGGACGAGGGGCACGCCAAGAGACCCAGTACTTC
once	TRBD2	TRBV7-7	TRBJ2-6	CASSPRLAGSSGANVLTF	TGTGCCAGCAGCCCCCGACTAGCGGGAAGCTCTGGGGCCAACGTCCTGACTTTC
NA	NA	TRBV10-3	TRBJ1-2	CAISESQGQVYGYTF	TGTGCCATCAGTGAGTCGCAGGGGCAGGTCTATGGCTACACCTTC
NA	TRBD2	TRBV5-1	TRBJ2-1	CASSLARTSKFF	TGCGCCAGCAGCTTGGCCCGGACTAGTAAGTTCTTC
NA	NA	TRBV28	TRBJ1-2	CASVDSNYGYTF	TGTGCCAGCGTGGACAGTAACTATGGCTACACCTTC
once	NA	TRBV7-9	TRBJ2-7	CASSHQYEQYF	TGTGCCAGCAGCCACCAATACGAGCAGTACTTC
NA	NA	TRBV5-1	TRBJ1-1	CASSLGQGGAEAFF	TGCGCCAGCAGCCTTGGACAAGGCGGGGCTGAAGCTTTCTTT
NA	NA	TRBV21-1	TRBJ2-7	CASSKAGQRGAEVNYEQYF	TGTGCCAGCAGCAAAGCGGGGCAGCGGGGGGCCGAAGTAAACTACGAGCAGTACTTC
few	NA	TRBV19	TRBJ1-2	CASSMNGDYGYTF	TGTGCCAGTAGTATGAACGGGGACTATGGCTACACCTTC
NA	NA	TRBV5-4	TRBJ2-5	CASSSEGAQYF	TGTGCCAGCAGCTCCGAGGGGGCCCAGTACTTC
NA	TRBD2	TRBV5-1	TRBJ2-1	CASSLVGLAYTHEQFF	TGCGCCAGCAGCTTGGTGGGACTAGCTTACACCCATGAGCAGTTCTTC
few	NA	TRBV5-4	TRBJ1-2	CASSPGGVASYGYTF	TGTGCCAGCAGCCCGGGCGGGGTGGCCAGCTATGGCTACACCTTC
NA	NA	TRBV27	TRBJ2-3	CASTLQTQRSADTQYF	TGTGCCAGCACTCTACAGACACAACGGAGCGCAGATACGCAGTATTTT
once	NA	TRBV7-9	TRBJ2-1	CASSRGSSYNEQFF	TGTGCCAGCTCACGAGGGAGCTCCTACAATGAGCAGTTCTTC
NA	NA	TRBV4-2	TRBJ1-3	CASSQVTIGYSGNTIYF	TGTGCCAGCAGCCAAGTTACGATCGGGTATTCTGGAAACACCATATATTTT
once	NA	TRBV4-1	TRBJ2-1	CASSQDLAVYNEQFF	TGCGCCAGCAGCCAAGATCTAGCCGTTTACAATGAGCAGTTCTTC
few	NA	TRBV30	TRBJ1-5	CAWSSSGQPQHF	TGTGCCTGGAGCTCCTCCGGGCAGCCCCAGCATTTT
NA	TRBD1	TRBV6-5	TRBJ2-7	CASSYRPGQGTEQYF	TGTGCCAGCAGTTATCGTCCGGGACAGGGGACCGAGCAGTACTTC
NA	NA	TRBV28	TRBJ1-2	CASSLPLGTGDGYTF	TGTGCCAGCAGTTTACCCTTAGGGACGGGAGACGGTTACACCTTC
NA	TRBD2	TRBV4-3	TRBJ2-1	CASSPTPRGSSYNEQFF	TGCGCCAGCAGCCCGACCCCCCGCGGGAGCTCCTACAATGAGCAGTTCTTC
NA	TRBD1	TRBV27	TRBJ2-7	CASRVNRGTYEQYF	TGTGCCAGCAGGGTGAACAGGGGTACCTACGAGCAGTACTTC
NA	NA	TRBV27	TRBJ2-2	CASSLLGLINTGELFF	TGTGCCAGCAGCCTCTTGGGGCTAATCAACACCGGGGAGCTGTTTTTT
NA	TRBD1	TRBV4-3	TRBJ1-2	CASSQNSDRGRGGYTF	TGCGCCAGCAGCCAAAACTCGGACAGGGGGAGGGGAGGCTACACCTTC
once	NA	TRBV4-1	TRBJ2-3	CASRPVGRTDTQYF	TGCGCCAGCCGCCCCGTGGGGCGAACAGATACGCAGTATTTT
NA	NA	TRBV7-2	TRBJ2-5	CASSFSASDAETQYF	TGTGCCAGCAGCTTTTCGGCCAGCGACGCAGAGACCCAGTACTTC
NA	NA	TRBV10-1	TRBJ1-1	CASRRGSKDTEAFF	TGCGCCAGCAGGAGGGGGTCTAAGGACACTGAAGCTTTCTTT
NA	NA	TRBV7-8	TRBJ2-7	CASSLEFGRERPYEQYF	TGTGCCAGCAGCTTAGAGTTCGGTCGGGAGCGACCCTACGAGCAGTACTTC
few	NA	TRBV7-9	TRBJ1-5	CASSFGAGNQPQHF	TGTGCCAGCAGCTTCGGGGCAGGCAATCAGCCCCAGCATTTT
NA	NA	TRBV7-9	TRBJ2-1	CASLRAGGLDNEQFF	TGTGCCAGCCTCCGTGCCGGGGGCCTAGACAATGAGCAGTTCTTC
NA	NA	TRBV12-2	TRBJ1-2	CASRRDGGYTF	TGTGCAAGTCGCCGGGACGGTGGCTACACCTTC